Shown below are 13 T cell receptor beta chains from a single sample sequenced in a study of cytomegalovirus exposure and HLA in healthy donors. 13 Jbeta primers and 60 Vbeta primers were used for the PCR. Method: immunoSEQ multiplex PCR; TCRdb's copy keeps in-frame clones and lacks some. The ten top clones account for about 1.2%, within a sample of about 160,000 clones. Sequencing was done on a sample of PBMCs. Receptor source: a woman aged 55-70 years in good health and CMV-seronegative.

The chain links TRBV19 to TRBJ1-2; D may be TRBD1 (6 bases). Deletions cut 7 bases from V and 2 bases from J, with 14 bases between. Germline lookup yields CDR1 LNHDA and CDR2 SQIVND (reference sequence). The CDR3 has 14 residues. The CDR3 loop reads CASTTPRGNYGYTF. CDR3 nucleotides: TGTGCCAGTACCACCCCCAGGGGCAACTATGGCTACACCTTC.

The chain carries TRBV27 and TRBJ2-7, with D possibly matching TRBD2 (6 bases). V was cut by 3 bases and J by 2 bases, with 11 bases left in between. This CDR3 contains 14 residues. The V gene's germline CDR1 is MNHEY and CDR2 SMNVEV (reference sequence). The CDR3 bases are TGTGCCAGCAGTTTTGGGGGGTCAACCTACGAGCAGTACTTC. As protein: CASSFGGSTYEQYF.

The chain combines TRBV7-9 with TRBJ2-2, with 10 positions matching TRBD2. Germline V gene sequence: CDR1 SEHNR, CDR2 FQNEAQ (reference sequence). After removal of 5 bases from V and 6 bases from J, the junction contained 9 bases not matched to a gene. The CDR3 spans 16 residues. CDR3 sequence: CASSPPASGRPGELFF. CDR3 DNA sequence: TGTGCCAGCAGCCCGCCGGCTAGCGGGAGACCCGGGGAGCTGTTTTTT.

The chain is built from TRBV11-2 and TRBJ2-2, with TRBD2 matching over 11 bases. V was clipped by 1 base and J by 7 bases; unmatched bases: 11. Germline V gene sequence: CDR1 SGHAT, CDR2 FQNNGV. This CDR3 has 18 amino acids. The CDR3 loop reads CASSLGVASGRLDGELFF. The CDR3 DNA reads as TGTGCCAGCAGCTTAGGCGTCGCTAGCGGGAGGTTGGACGGGGAGCTGTTTTTT. The complete variable domain, with remaining parts taken from reference TRBV11-2 and TRBJ2-2, reads EAGVAQSPRYKIIEKRQSVAFWCNPISGHATLYWYQQILGQGPKLLIQFQNNGVVDDSQLPKDRFSAERLKGVDSTLKIQPAKLEDSAVYLCASSLGVASGRLDGELFFGEGSRLTVL.

This chain uses TRBV4-2 with TRBJ2-2; D is possibly TRBD1 (5 bases). The CDR3 runs 16 residues. Trimming pared 1 base from V and 3 bases from J, leaving 12 bases between. Germline CDR1 LGHNA, CDR2 YNFKEQ. The CDR3 region is CASSQAGRADTGELFF. The CDR3 DNA reads as TGTGCCAGCAGCCAAGCGGGCAGGGCGGACACCGGGGAGCTGTTTTTT.

The chain recombines TRBV7-3 with TRBJ2-3; 7 bases are shared with TRBD2. V gave up 3 bases and J gave up 6 bases; unmatched junction bases: 15. Germline V CDR1 and CDR2: SGHTA, FQGTGA. This CDR3 comprises 17 residues. The CDR3: CASSFGIAGPGRDTQYF. In DNA form, the CDR3 reads TGTGCCAGCAGCTTCGGGATAGCGGGCCCGGGTAGGGATACGCAGTATTTT.

J is TRBJ2-7 and V is TRBV5-4, with 7 bases matching TRBD1. V lost 0 bases and J lost 2; bases outside the gene matches: 5. This CDR3 spans 15 amino acids. Germline values: CDR1 SGHNT, CDR2 YYREEE (reference sequence). The CDR3 sequence: CASSLGDSIAYEQYF. DNA of the CDR3: TGTGCCAGCAGCTTGGGGGACAGCATAGCCTACGAGCAGTACTTC.

The J gene is TRBJ1-4, the V gene TRBV11-1, with D perhaps TRBD1 (5 bases). Germline V gives CDR1 SGHAT, CDR2 FQDESV (reference sequence). V lost 5 bases to trimming and J lost 0 bases, with 7 bases between them. This CDR3 has 14 amino acids. The CDR3 region has the DNA TGTGCCAGCAGCCGGACACCAACTAATGAAAAACTGTTTTTT. It is translated as CASSRTPTNEKLFF.

This chain connects TRBV9 to TRBJ1-1, with D possibly being TRBD1 (6 bases). The CDR3 is made up of 15 amino acids. Per the germline V gene, CDR1 is SGDLS and CDR2 is YYNGEE. V dropped 0 bases and J dropped 5 bases, with 14 bases sitting between them. CDR3 amino acids: CASSVGTGLWTEAFF. The CDR3, as DNA: TGTGCCAGCAGCGTAGGAACAGGGTTGTGGACTGAAGCTTTCTTT.

The V gene is TRBV10-3, the J gene TRBJ2-3; D is possibly TRBD1 (6 bases). V was shortened by 3 bases and J by 4 bases, with 20 bases between the two germline ends. The CDR3 runs 17 residues. CDR1 is ENHRY, CDR2 SYGVKD, per germline. The CDR3 DNA reads TGTGCCATCAGTGATATCCCCGGGACACCTGGGGCAGATACGCAGTATTTT. Protein: CAISDIPGTPGADTQYF.

DNA for the CDR3: TGTGCCATTACAGGGGGCGGGGAGGGCACTGAAGCTTTCTTT. This encodes CAITGGGEGTEAFF. The chain couples TRBV10-3 to TRBJ1-1; 9 nucleotides line up with TRBD1. Germline assignment: CDR1 ENHRY and CDR2 SYGVKD. This CDR3 has 14 residues. V shed 9 bases and J 4 bases; nucleotides not matched to a gene: 9.

This sequence joins TRBV5-6 and TRBJ2-3, with 9 bases matching TRBD1. The germline gives CDR1 SGHDT, CDR2 YYEEEE. This CDR3 is 13 amino acids long. The trim removed 3 bases at V and 11 bases at J, leaving 7 bases unmatched. In nucleotides, the CDR3 is TGTGCCAGCAGCTCAACCGGGACAGGGCAGCAGTATTTT. This translates into CASSSTGTGQQYF.

The chain is built from TRBV6-5 and TRBJ1-2, with 12 positions matching TRBD1. CDR1 MNHEY and CDR2 SVGAGI come from the germline V gene. Trimming cost V 0 bases and J 8 bases; bases outside gene matches: 7. The CDR3 spans 16 residues. Written as DNA, the CDR3 is TGTGCCAGCAGTTACTCCACCGGGACAGGGGGCCGAGGCTACACCTTC. Translation gives CASSYSTGTGGRGYTF.